What follows describes a single T cell receptor (beta chain). Trimming cost V 5 bases and J 0 bases, with 10 bases left between them. Germline CDR1 is LGHNA and CDR2 is YNFKEQ. The CDR3 loop spans 15 amino acids. These data originate in a study of technical replicates of blood from four donors. Profiled with immunoSEQ multiplex PCR; TCRdb holds only in-frame clones, not every one. Altogether about 89,000 clones are present, approximately 94% being singletons, with the ten largest covering 0.2% to 0.25%. What was sequenced was T cells isolated from PBMCs. The clonotype comes from a human donor in good health. The rearrangement uses TRBV4-2 and TRBJ1-4; weak D call: TRBD1 (5 bases). The CDR3 DNA follows: TGTGCCAGCAGCGGTGGGGGGTCAACTAATGAAAAACTGTTTTTT. Its translation is CASSGGGSTNEKLFF.